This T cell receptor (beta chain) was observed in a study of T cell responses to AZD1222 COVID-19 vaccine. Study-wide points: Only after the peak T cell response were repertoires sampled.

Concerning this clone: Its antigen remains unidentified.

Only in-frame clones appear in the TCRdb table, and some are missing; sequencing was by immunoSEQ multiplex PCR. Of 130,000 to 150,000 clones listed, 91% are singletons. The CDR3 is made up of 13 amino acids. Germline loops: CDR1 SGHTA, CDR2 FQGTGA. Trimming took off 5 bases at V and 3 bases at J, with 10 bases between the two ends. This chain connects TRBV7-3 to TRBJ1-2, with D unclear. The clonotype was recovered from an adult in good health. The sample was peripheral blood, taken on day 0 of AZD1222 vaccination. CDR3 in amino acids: CASSPDGYYGYTF. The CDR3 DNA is TGTGCCAGCAGCCCGGACGGATACTATGGCTACACCTTC.